Sequencing of this TCR beta chain was carried out in a study of blood T cell repertoires in COVID-19. Seattle's enrolled individuals joined amid active infection and were then monitored longitudinally. As processed by the authors: Cell counts per sample came from amplifying reference gene primers. Profiled with immunoSEQ multiplex PCR; TCRdb holds only in-frame clones, not every one. V and J calls and clone size are those listed in that table; D and trimming were worked out from the DNA. Among around 270,000 clones, around nine tenths were seen once, and the ten largest hold around 5%. Trimming at V came to 8 bases and at J to 4 bases, leaving 10 bases not matched to a gene. Germline V gene data show CDR1 as MDHEN and CDR2 as SYDVKM. The CDR3 spans 15 residues.

The chain joins TRBV28 to TRBJ1-2, with TRBD1 matching over 10 bases. Input material: peripheral blood. The clonotype originates from a woman aged 55-75 years with COVID-19, enrolled during active disease. In DNA form, the CDR3 reads TGTGCCAGCTGGTCCGGGACAGGGGATGGCTATGGCTACACCTTC. Amino acids: CASWSGTGDGYGYTF.